This T cell receptor (beta chain) was identified during a study of blood T cell repertoires in COVID-19 (dated by TCRdb to 2019 to 2021). For the study in its entirety: Collaborator samples came from the United States, Italy and Spain and covered acute and convalescent phases of COVID-19. The material from the prospective study consisted of cDNA or gDNA derived from T cells, B-cell-depleted T cells, or PBMCs. The dataset comprised deeply sampled blood TCRbeta repertoires from subjects exposed to, actively infected with, or recovered from COVID-19. The repertoires were made available in a free public database intended to serve as a resource for research on the immune response to SARS-CoV-2. Samples came from the ongoing ImmuneRACE study (first 160 participants) plus 1,254 subjects from 6 global collaborators. A de-identified subject ID, COVID-19 status, age in years and sex were almost always included in the sample metadata. HLA class I and class II types, where available, came from metadata supplied by the sample provider rather than from assay-based typing. Study-wide conclusions, independent of this receptor: Clinical and demographic metadata were provided uncurated, with the amount varying by source and participant.

V is cut by 2 bases and J by 0 bases, and the space between the germline ends is 10 bases. The CDR3 starts with the cysteine, ends with the phenylalanine, and has 15 residues. Only the CDR3 DNA is retained, 45 bases long and in frame from the first base. In the germline V gene, CDR1 corresponds to SGDLS and CDR2 to YYNGEE. With regard to this clone: The antigen this receptor binds is unknown. Base qualities are not at hand, and no much larger clone is one base apart.

Whole blood was collected in K2EDTA tubes by collaborating institutions according to the institutions' own protocols. Collaborator samples were shipped for TCRbeta analysis as frozen whole blood, isolated PBMCs, or DNA extracted from either sample type. TCRbeta CDR3 regions were amplified from genomic DNA using the immunoSEQ Assay, a bias-controlled multiplex PCR. The paper's processing steps were these. The number of nucleated cells in each sample was estimated by amplification of reference gene primers within the assay. To quantify the absolute abundance of each unique TCRbeta CDR3 rearrangement, sequence reads were collapsed and filtered. Productive Simpson clonality was computed per sample as the square root of Simpson's diversity index over productive rearrangements. Here the immuneACCESS table is served through TCRdb, limited to in-frame sequences with V and J called. Missing clones are a known gap in these copies; in checked studies unresolved V genes cover under half, and the rest lacks a known reason. V, J and clone size are taken as reported in that table, and D and trimming were inferred from the DNA itself. The sample profile shows about 140,000 clones; 65% to 80% of them were found once. 16% of the sample is in the top ten clones.

The sequence joins TRBV9 to TRBJ2-3; TRBD2 could be the D gene, as 5 bases match. The receptor comes from a man in his forties or fifties with acute or convalescent COVID-19. The sample comprised peripheral blood. The CDR3 region has the sequence CASSVGGRSTDTQYF. The DNA sequence follows: TGTGCCAGCAGCGTGGGCGGGCGAAGCACAGATACGCAGTATTTT. Full variable domain (CDR3 extended with the reference TRBV9 and TRBJ2-3 proteins): DSGVTQTPKHLITATGQRVTLRCSPRSGDLSVYWYQQSLDQGLQFLIQYYNGEERAKGNILERFSAQQFPDLHSELNLSSLELGDSALYFCASSVGGRSTDTQYFGPGTRLTVL.